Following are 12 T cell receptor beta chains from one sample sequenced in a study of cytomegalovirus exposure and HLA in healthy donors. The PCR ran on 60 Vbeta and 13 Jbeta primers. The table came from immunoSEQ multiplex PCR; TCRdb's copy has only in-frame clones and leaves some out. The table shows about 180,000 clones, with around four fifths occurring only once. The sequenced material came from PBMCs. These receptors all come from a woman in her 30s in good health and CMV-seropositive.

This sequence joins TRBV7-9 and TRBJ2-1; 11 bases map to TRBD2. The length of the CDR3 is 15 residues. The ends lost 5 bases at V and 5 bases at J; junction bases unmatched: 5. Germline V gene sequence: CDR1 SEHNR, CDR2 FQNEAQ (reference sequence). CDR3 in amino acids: CASSPGLAGDNEQFF. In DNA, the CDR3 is TGTGCCAGCAGCCCCGGACTAGCGGGTGACAATGAGCAGTTCTTC.

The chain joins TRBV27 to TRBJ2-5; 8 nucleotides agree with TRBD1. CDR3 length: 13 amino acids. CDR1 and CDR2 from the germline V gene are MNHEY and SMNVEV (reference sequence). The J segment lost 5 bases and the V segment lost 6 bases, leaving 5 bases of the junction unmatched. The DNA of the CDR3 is TGTGCCAGCAGCCTTCCAGGGGGCGAGACCCAGTACTTC. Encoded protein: CASSLPGGETQYF.

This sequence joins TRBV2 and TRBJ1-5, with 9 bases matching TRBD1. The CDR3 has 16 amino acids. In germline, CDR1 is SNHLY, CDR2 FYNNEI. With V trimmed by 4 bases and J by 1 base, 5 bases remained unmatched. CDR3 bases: TGTGCCAGCAGTGCACAGGGGGCTTGGAGCAATCAGCCCCAGCATTTT. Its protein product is CASSAQGAWSNQPQHF.

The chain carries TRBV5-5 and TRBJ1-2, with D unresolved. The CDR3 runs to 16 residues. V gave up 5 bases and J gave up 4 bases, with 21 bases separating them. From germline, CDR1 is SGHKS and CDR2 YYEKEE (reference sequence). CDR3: CASRRSDTSRGYGYTF. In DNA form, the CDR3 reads TGTGCCAGCAGGAGGAGCGACACCTCCCGGGGCTATGGCTACACCTTC.

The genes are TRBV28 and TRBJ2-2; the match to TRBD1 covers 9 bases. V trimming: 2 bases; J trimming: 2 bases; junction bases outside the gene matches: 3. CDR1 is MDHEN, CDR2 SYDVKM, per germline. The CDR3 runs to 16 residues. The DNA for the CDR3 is TGTGCCAGCAGTTTAGTGGGACAGGGTAACACCGGGGAGCTGTTTTTT. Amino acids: CASSLVGQGNTGELFF.

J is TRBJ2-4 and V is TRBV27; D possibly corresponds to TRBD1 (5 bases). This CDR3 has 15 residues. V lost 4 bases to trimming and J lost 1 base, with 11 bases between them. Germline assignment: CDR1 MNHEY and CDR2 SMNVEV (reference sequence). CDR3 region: CASSSLPGAKNIQYF. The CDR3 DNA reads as TGTGCCAGCAGTTCCCTTCCAGGGGCCAAAAACATTCAGTACTTC.

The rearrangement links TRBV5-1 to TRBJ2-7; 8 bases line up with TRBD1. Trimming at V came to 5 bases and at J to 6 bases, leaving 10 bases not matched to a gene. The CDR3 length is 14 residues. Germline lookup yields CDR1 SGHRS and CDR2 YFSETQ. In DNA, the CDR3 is TGCGCCAGCAGTCCTGGACAGGGAAGGGCCGAGCAGTACTTC. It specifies CASSPGQGRAEQYF.

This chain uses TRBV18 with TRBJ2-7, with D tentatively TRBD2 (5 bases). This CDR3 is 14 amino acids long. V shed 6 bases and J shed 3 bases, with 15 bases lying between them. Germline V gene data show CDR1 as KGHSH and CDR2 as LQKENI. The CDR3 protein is CASSINPRDYEQYF. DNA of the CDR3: TGTGCCAGCTCCATAAACCCTCGGGACTACGAGCAGTACTTC.

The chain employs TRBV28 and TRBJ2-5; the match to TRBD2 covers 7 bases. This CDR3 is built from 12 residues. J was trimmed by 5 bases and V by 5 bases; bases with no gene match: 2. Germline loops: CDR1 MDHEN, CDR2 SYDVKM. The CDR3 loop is CASSSGKETQYF. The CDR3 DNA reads TGTGCCAGCAGTAGCGGGAAGGAGACCCAGTACTTC.

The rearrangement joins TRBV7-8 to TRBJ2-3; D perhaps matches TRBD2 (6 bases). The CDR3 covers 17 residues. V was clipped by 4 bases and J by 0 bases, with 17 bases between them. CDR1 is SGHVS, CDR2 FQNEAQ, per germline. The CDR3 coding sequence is TGTGCCAGCAGCTCCAAGCGGGCTCAACCTAGCACAGATACGCAGTATTTT. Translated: CASSSKRAQPSTDTQYF.

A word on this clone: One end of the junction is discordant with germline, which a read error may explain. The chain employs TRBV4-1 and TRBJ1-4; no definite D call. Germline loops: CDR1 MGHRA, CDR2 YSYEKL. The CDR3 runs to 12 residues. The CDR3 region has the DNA TGCGCCAGCAGCCAAACTACTGAAAAACTGTTTTTT. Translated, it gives CASSQTTEKLFF.

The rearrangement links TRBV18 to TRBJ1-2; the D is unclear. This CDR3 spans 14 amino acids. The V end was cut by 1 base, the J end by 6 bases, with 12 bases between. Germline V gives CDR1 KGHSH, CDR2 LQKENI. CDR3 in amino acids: CASSPQRGTNGYTF. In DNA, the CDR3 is TGTGCCAGCTCACCACAGAGAGGCACGAATGGCTACACCTTC.